This is a list of T cell receptor beta chains from one sample in a study of blood T cell repertoires in COVID-19. Clones were read by immunoSEQ multiplex PCR, and TCRdb kept only the in-frame ones, dropping some. Among about 20,000 clones listed, roughly 78% were seen once. The sample was peripheral blood. The receptors come from a man older than 75 with acute or convalescent COVID-19. Each CDR3 is given with its conserved first and last residue. The D gene is left open where the match is weak. Clone size appears in some rows only: once, few, many, or a class for an expanded clone.

J: TRBJ1-1; V: TRBV10-2; size: NA; D: TRBD1; CDR3: CASSESRGGMANTEAFF; DNA: TGCGCCAGCAGTGAGTCCCGAGGGGGCATGGCGAACACTGAAGCTTTCTTT
J: TRBJ1-6; V: TRBV6-5; size: few; D: NA; CDR3: CASSRRSNSPLHF; DNA: TGTGCCAGCAGCAGACGGAGTAATTCACCCCTCCACTTT
J: TRBJ1-2; V: TRBV2; size: NA; D: TRBD1; CDR3: CASRGDSGYGYTF; DNA: TGTGCCAGCAGGGGGGACAGCGGATACGGCTACACCTTC
J: TRBJ1-5; V: TRBV30; size: few; D: NA; CDR3: CAWSATIQGPLSNQPQHF; DNA: TGTGCCTGGAGTGCCACCATACAGGGCCCCCTTAGCAATCAGCCCCAGCATTTT
J: TRBJ2-1; V: TRBV3-1/TRBV3-2; size: many; D: TRBD2; CDR3: CASSQETSGYNEQFF; DNA: TGTGCCAGCAGCCAGGAGACTAGCGGTTACAATGAGCAGTTCTTC
J: TRBJ2-1; V: TRBV4-1; size: NA; D: TRBD2; CDR3: CASSPQGSGSINEQFF; DNA: TGCGCCAGCAGCCCCCAGGGTAGCGGGAGTATCAATGAGCAGTTCTTC
J: TRBJ1-3; V: TRBV11-2; size: NA; D: TRBD1; CDR3: CASSQITGGSGNTIYF; DNA: TGTGCCAGCAGCCAGATCACAGGGGGCTCTGGAAACACCATATATTTT
J: TRBJ1-1; V: TRBV5-3; size: NA; D: TRBD1; CDR3: CARSLEVGGERWNTEAFF; DNA: TGTGCCAGAAGCTTGGAGGTAGGGGGCGAGAGGTGGAACACTGAAGCTTTCTTT
J: TRBJ1-1; V: TRBV6-5; size: NA; D: NA; CDR3: CASSLTRNTEAFF; DNA: TGTGCCAGCAGTCTCACGCGGAACACTGAAGCTTTCTTT
J: TRBJ2-3; V: TRBV7-2; size: NA; D: TRBD2; CDR3: CASSLKPKGTSGKDTQYF; DNA: TGTGCCAGCAGCTTAAAACCCAAAGGGACTAGCGGGAAAGATACGCAGTATTTT
J: TRBJ1-2; V: TRBV30; size: NA; D: NA; CDR3: CAWSPVDTNYGYTF; DNA: TGTGCCTGGAGCCCGGTGGACACTAACTATGGCTACACCTTC
J: TRBJ2-2; V: TRBV10-1; size: NA; D: NA; CDR3: CASSSATGELFF; DNA: TGCGCCAGCAGTAGCGCCACCGGGGAGCTGTTTTTT
J: TRBJ1-1; V: TRBV2; size: NA; D: TRBD1; CDR3: CASRREGQGIEAFF; DNA: TGTGCCAGCAGACGCGAAGGACAGGGGATTGAAGCTTTCTTT
J: TRBJ2-2; V: TRBV7-8; size: NA; D: TRBD2; CDR3: CASSLYGPGGPPGELFF; DNA: TGTGCCAGCAGCTTATATGGGCCGGGAGGGCCGCCCGGGGAGCTGTTTTTT
J: TRBJ2-1; V: TRBV2; size: NA; D: NA; CDR3: CASSYPNEQFF; DNA: TGTGCCAGCAGTTATCCCAATGAGCAGTTCTTC
J: TRBJ2-7; V: TRBV5-6; size: NA; D: TRBD1; CDR3: CASGDRAYEQYF; DNA: TGTGCCAGCGGGGACAGGGCTTACGAGCAGTACTTC
J: TRBJ1-6; V: TRBV20-1; size: few; D: NA; CDR3: CSASPDSNSPLHF; DNA: TGCAGTGCTAGTCCAGACAGCAATTCACCCCTCCACTTT
J: TRBJ1-5; V: TRBV2; size: NA; D: NA; CDR3: CASTRVINSNQPQHF; DNA: TGTGCCAGCACGAGGGTAATTAATAGCAATCAGCCCCAGCATTTT
J: TRBJ1-1; V: TRBV6-6; size: NA; D: NA; CDR3: CASSYDGQTNTEAFF; DNA: TGTGCCAGCAGTTATGACGGACAGACGAACACTGAAGCTTTCTTT
J: TRBJ1-1; V: TRBV13; size: NA; D: NA; CDR3: CASSSQPKRTANTEAFF; DNA: TGTGCCAGCAGCTCCCAACCAAAAAGGACAGCGAACACTGAAGCTTTCTTT
J: TRBJ1-2; V: TRBV7-2; size: NA; D: TRBD1; CDR3: CASSLASRGNGYTF; DNA: TGTGCCAGCAGCTTAGCAAGCAGGGGGAACGGCTACACCTTC